This T cell receptor beta chain was identified during a study of blood T cell repertoires in COVID-19. Looking at the study overall: Researchers got acute and convalescent COVID-19 samples from the United States, Italy and Spain. T cells, B-cell-depleted T cells, or PBMCs supplied cDNA or gDNA.

In the original processing: Reference gene primer amplification in the assay estimated nucleated cell counts. Only in-frame clones appear in the TCRdb table, and some are missing; sequencing was by immunoSEQ multiplex PCR. That table supplies the V and J calls and clone size; D and trimming were determined from the DNA. The sample yields 200,000 to 300,000 clones, 88% seen once. After removal of 7 bases from V and 3 bases from J, the junction contained 3 bases not matched to a gene. In germline, CDR1 is SQVTM, CDR2 ANQGSEA. This CDR3 is built from 12 residues. Clinical histories supplied by participants themselves formed the basis of cohort assignment.

The chain couples TRBV29-1 to TRBJ1-1; 9 nucleotides agree with TRBD1. The sequencing input was PBMCs or T cells enriched from blood (not recorded which). This receptor was obtained from a woman between 40 and 55 years old with acute COVID-19. The DNA of the CDR3 is TGCAGCGCGGGACAGGGCGACACTGAAGCTTTCTTT. This sequence encodes CSAGQGDTEAFF.